This T cell receptor beta chain was captured in a study of cytomegalovirus exposure and HLA in healthy donors. Of note for this clone: What it binds is not known.

PCR used 60 Vbeta primers and 13 Jbeta primers. The repertoire was sequenced with immunoSEQ multiplex PCR; TCRdb's copy has only in-frame clones and lacks some. The sample consists of more than 150,000 clones, roughly 82% of them appearing once. Donors consisted of healthy bone marrow donors. General study points: A missense variant in DCLRE1C was later tied to TCR beta V- and J-gene trimming.

The CDR3 sequence is 16 residues long. Germline-derived CDR1 and CDR2 are MNHEY and SVGAGI. The chain recombines TRBV6-5 with TRBJ2-5; 8 bases are shared with TRBD2. The J call is doubtful: the DNA matches TRBJ2-7 better. The sequencing input was PBMCs. This receptor was taken from a man aged 35-49 years in good health and CMV-seronegative. Here the CDR3 DNA reads TGTGCCAGCAGTTCCTCGGGAGCGGGAGTGATCTACGAGCAGTACTTC. Translation gives CASSSSGAGVIYEQYF.